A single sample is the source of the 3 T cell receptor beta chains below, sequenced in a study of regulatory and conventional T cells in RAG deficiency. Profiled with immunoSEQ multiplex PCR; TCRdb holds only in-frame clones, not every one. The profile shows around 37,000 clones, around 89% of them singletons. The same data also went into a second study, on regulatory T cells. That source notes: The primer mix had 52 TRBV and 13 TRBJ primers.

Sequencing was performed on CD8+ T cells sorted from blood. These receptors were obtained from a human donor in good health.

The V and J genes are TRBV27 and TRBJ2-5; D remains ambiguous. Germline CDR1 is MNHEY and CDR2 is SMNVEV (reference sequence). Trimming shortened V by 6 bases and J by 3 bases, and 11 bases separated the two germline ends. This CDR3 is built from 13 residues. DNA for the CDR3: TGTGCCAGCAGCACCGACGCGGAAGAGACCCAGTACTTC. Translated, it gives CASSTDAEETQYF.

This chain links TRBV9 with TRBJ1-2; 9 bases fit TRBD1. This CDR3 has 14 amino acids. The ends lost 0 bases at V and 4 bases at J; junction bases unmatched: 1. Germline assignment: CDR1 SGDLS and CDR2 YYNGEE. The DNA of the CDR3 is TGTGCCAGCAGCGTAGGACAGGGGGTCTATGGCTACACCTTC. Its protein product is CASSVGQGVYGYTF. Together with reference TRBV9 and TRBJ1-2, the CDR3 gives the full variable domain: DSGVTQTPKHLITATGQRVTLRCSPRSGDLSVYWYQQSLDQGLQFLIQYYNGEERAKGNILERFSAQQFPDLHSELNLSSLELGDSALYFCASSVGQGVYGYTFGSGTRLTVV.

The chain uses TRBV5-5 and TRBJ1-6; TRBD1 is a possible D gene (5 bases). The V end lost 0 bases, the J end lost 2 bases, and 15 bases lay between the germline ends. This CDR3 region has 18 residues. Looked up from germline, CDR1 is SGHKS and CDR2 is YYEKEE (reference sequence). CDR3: CASSLVVVARAYNSPLHF. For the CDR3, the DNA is TGTGCCAGCAGCTTGGTTGTTGTAGCCAGGGCCTATAATTCACCCCTCCACTTT.